This T cell receptor (beta chain) came from a study of T cell repertoires in ileal Crohn's disease. Overall study context: Roughly 40% were active smokers at surgery; median disease duration was roughly 7.9 years. Postoperative therapy was given to about half: 10 to 12 thiopurines, around 17 anti-TNF agents. The M6 sample came from neoterminal ileum during colonoscopy after surgery.

Time point denoted: neoterminal ileum biopsy at postoperative endoscopy, about 6 months after surgery. Included were adult ileal or ileocolonic Crohn's patients indicated for ileocolonic resection. Sequencing used immunoSEQ multiplex PCR; TCRdb keeps in-frame clones, though not all of them. Of over 8,500 clones in the sample, 80% to 90% were seen once. This receptor was obtained from an adult with Crohn's disease. Sequences were obtained from ileal tissue.

The CDR3 reads CASRKEGGREQYF. Written as DNA, the CDR3 is TGTGCCAGCAGGAAGGAGGGAGGTAGGGAGCAGTACTTC. The rearrangement uses TRBV6-1 and TRBJ2-7; D perhaps matches TRBD2 (6 bases). V was clipped by 6 bases and J by 7 bases, with 16 bases between them. In germline, CDR1 is MNHNS, CDR2 SASEGT. The CDR3 consists of 13 residues.